The 18 T cell receptor beta chains in this list originate from one sample, sequenced in a study of T cell clonality in common variable immunodeficiency. Their recognized antigens are unknown. Measured with immunoSEQ multiplex PCR; TCRdb has only the in-frame clones, and not every one. The repertoire consists of roughly 3,000 clones, none detected only once. General study findings and limits: Common variable immunodeficiency TCR beta sequences reportedly had fewer deletions and N-nucleotide insertions.

Sequenced material: peripheral blood mononuclear cells. These receptors were collected from a human donor with common variable immunodeficiency.

This clone was detected only a few times. The CDR3 extends 3 residues past the end of the read, so its final part is completed from the germline J gene. The V gene is TRBV5-6, the J gene TRBJ1-5; 7 bases map to TRBD1. CDR3 length: 14 amino acids. V shed 4 bases, J shed 8 bases, and the junction held 9 bases outside the gene matches. Germline CDR1 is SGHDT and CDR2 is YYEEEE. The sequenced part of the CDR3 DNA is TGTGCCAGCAGCCTTCGACAGGGAGGGAAGCCC. This encodes CASSLRQGGKP. The whole CDR3 sequence is CASSLRQGGKPQHF.

This clone was seen only a few times. The CDR3 end is not reached by the read, which stops 3 residues before it; the germline J gene fills it in. The rearrangement links TRBV7-2 to TRBJ2-5; 8 bases agree with TRBD2. The CDR3 contains 13 residues. The germline V gene has CDR1 SGHTA and CDR2 FQGNSA. The V gene end was trimmed by 4 bases and the J gene end by 4 bases; junction bases not matched to a gene: 2. CDR3 bases read: TGTGCCAGCAGCTGGGGACTAGGAGAGACC. As protein: CASSWGLGET. The complete CDR3 reads CASSWGLGETQYF. The full variable domain, completed using reference TRBV7-2 and TRBJ2-5, is GAGVSQSPSNKVTEKGKDVELRCDPISGHTALYWYRQSLGQGLEFLIYFQGNSAPDKSGLPSDRFSAERTGGSVSTLTIQRTQQEDSAVYLCASSWGLGETQYFGPGTRLLVL.

On this clone itself: From the germline J gene comes the end of the CDR3, since the read stops 3 residues before it. The chain links TRBV7-9 to TRBJ1-5, with no clear D. Germline V lookup: CDR1 SEHNR, CDR2 FQNEAQ (reference sequence). The CDR3 runs to 15 residues. V was cut by 6 bases and J by 2 bases, with 14 bases left in between. The sequenced part of the CDR3 DNA is TGTGCCAGCAGTCCTCCCGGGGTTGGCAATCAGCCC. Translation: CASSPPGVGNQP. The CDR3, in full, reads CASSPPGVGNQPQHF.

The table lists this clone with a few counts. The sequence runs out 3 residues before the end of the CDR3; the remainder is reconstructed from the germline J gene. The chain couples TRBV7-2 to TRBJ1-2, with D tentatively TRBD1 (5 bases). CDR1 SGHTA and CDR2 FQGNSA come from the germline V gene. The CDR3 totals 15 residues. CDR3 DNA (partial): TGTGCCAGCAGTACCCACCCCGGAGGGGTTTTCGGC. Amino acids: CASSTHPGGVFG. The CDR3 reads in full as CASSTHPGGVFGYTF. Supplemented by reference TRBV7-2 and TRBJ1-2, the full variable domain reads GAGVSQSPSNKVTEKGKDVELRCDPISGHTALYWYRQSLGQGLEFLIYFQGNSAPDKSGLPSDRFSAERTGGSVSTLTIQRTQQEDSAVYLCASSTHPGGVFGYTFGSGTRLTVV.

The sample holds a few counts of this clone. The read is 3 residues too short to cover the CDR3 end, so that end is filled in from the germline J gene. The rearrangement links TRBV7-2 to TRBJ2-5; D not certain. The CDR3 totals 13 residues. Germline values: CDR1 SGHTA, CDR2 FQGNSA. Trimming shortened V by 3 bases and J by 2 bases, and 7 bases separated the two germline ends. The CDR3 sequence: CASSFRTQETQYF. Incomplete CDR3 DNA: TGTGCCAGCAGCTTTAGAACTCAAGAGACC.

Of note for this clone: The read halts 3 residues ahead of the CDR3 end, with the missing end drawn from the germline J gene. V gene TRBV6-2 or TRBV6-3 combines with J gene TRBJ2-1; TRBD2 aligns across 8 bases. V trimming: 6 bases; J trimming: 4 bases; junction bases outside the gene matches: 11. The CDR3 is made up of 16 amino acids. CDR1 MNHEY and CDR2 SVGEGT come from the germline V gene. This chain's CDR3 is CASRTLRGASYNEQFF. The part of the CDR3 DNA that was read is TGTGCCAGCAGAACGTTGCGGGGGGCCTCGTACAATGAG.

Only a few counts were recorded for this clone. The sequenced fragment ends 3 residues before the CDR3 boundary, so the rest is inferred from the germline J gene. The V gene is TRBV5-1, the J gene TRBJ2-7; 9 bases match TRBD1. Trimming took 0 bases from V and 5 from J; bases not matched to a gene: 3. The CDR3 sequence is 14 residues long. The germline V gene has CDR1 SGHRS and CDR2 YFSETQ. CDR3 DNA (partial): TGCGCCAGCAGCTTGGCGGACAGGGGAGACGAG. Translation: CASSLADRGDE. The whole CDR3 is CASSLADRGDEQYF. Variable domain in full (rest from reference TRBV5-1 and TRBJ2-7): KAGVTQTPRYLIKTRGQQVTLSCSPISGHRSVSWYQQTPGQGLQFLFEYFSETQRNKGNFPGRFSGRQFSNSRSEMNVSTLELGDSALYLCASSLADRGDEQYFGPGTRLTVT.

In the case of this clone: The read gets to within 3 residues of the CDR3 end, and the germline J gene fills in the rest. This chain uses TRBV19 with TRBJ1-1; maybe TRBD1 (6 bases). V was cut by 5 bases and J by 5 bases, with 15 bases left in between. The CDR3 contains 14 residues. CDR1 and CDR2 (germline): LNHDA, SQIVND (reference sequence). CDR3 protein: CASSFPDSWTEAFF. Incomplete CDR3 DNA: TGTGCCAGTAGTTTCCCGGACAGTTGGACTGAA.

By sample fraction, this clone is medium-sized. Sequencing ends 3 residues short of the CDR3 end; the germline J gene provides the rest. The V call is TRBV27, the J call TRBJ2-2; 8 nucleotides match TRBD1. The CDR3 is made up of 18 amino acids. In germline, CDR1 is MNHEY, CDR2 SMNVEV (reference sequence). The trim removed 5 bases at V and 2 bases at J, leaving 13 bases unmatched. This CDR3 reads CASSAKPPGGTNTGELFF. The sequenced part of the CDR3 DNA is TGTGCCAGCAGTGCGAAGCCCCCAGGGGGCACTAACACCGGGGAG.

This clone has a handful of counts. The junction shows a germline mismatch at one end, possibly a read error. Read data end 3 residues before the CDR3 end; the end is taken from the germline J gene. The rearrangement links TRBV7-9 to TRBJ2-7, with D perhaps matching TRBD1 (6 bases). Germline V gives CDR1 SEHNR, CDR2 FQNEAQ (reference sequence). This CDR3 has 13 residues. CDR3 protein: CSSSRGGGYEQYF. Partial CDR3 DNA: TGTTCCAGTTCCCGAGGGGGTGGGTACGAG.

This clone was recorded a few times. The read comes to an end 3 residues before the CDR3 does, leaving the germline J gene to fill in the end. The chain couples TRBV18 to TRBJ1-4, with 7 bases that match TRBD1. Trimming cost V 0 bases and J 0 bases; bases outside gene matches: 1. The CDR3 sequence is 16 residues long. Germline values: CDR1 KGHSH, CDR2 LQKENI. Here the CDR3 reads CASSPPQGATNEKLFF. Incomplete CDR3 DNA: TGTGCCAGCTCACCACCGCAGGGGGCAACTAATGAAAAA. The variable domain in full, with the rest retrieved from reference TRBV18 and TRBJ1-4, is NAGVMQNPRHLVRRRGQEARLRCSPMKGHSHVYWYRQLPEEGLKFMVYLQKENIIDESGMPKERFSAEFPKEGPSILRIQQVVRGDSAAYFCASSPPQGATNEKLFFGSGTQLSVL.

A word on this clone: The sequence runs out 3 residues before the end of the CDR3; the remainder is reconstructed from the germline J gene. The rearrangement uses TRBV11-2 and TRBJ2-7; perhaps TRBD1 as D (5 bases). The V end was cut by 1 base, the J end by 5 bases, with 15 bases between. The CDR3 loop spans 15 amino acids. The germline V gene has CDR1 SGHAT and CDR2 FQNNGV. CDR3 in amino acids: CASSLGGWVIDEQYF. CDR3 bases read: TGTGCCAGCAGCTTAGGGGGCTGGGTGATTGACGAG.

A few counts support this clone. The read terminates 3 residues before the CDR3 end, so the remaining end is supplied by the germline J gene. The gene calls are TRBV7-6 and TRBJ2-1; 9 bases are a match to TRBD2. V was clipped by 1 base and J by 9 bases; unmatched bases: 7. CDR1 SGHVS and CDR2 FNYEAQ come from the germline V gene. This CDR3 is 15 amino acids long. CDR3 DNA, as far as it was read: TGTGCCAGCAGCTTAGGGCTAGCGGGGATCGGTGAG. Amino acids: CASSLGLAGIGE. The full CDR3 protein is CASSLGLAGIGEQFF. The variable domain in full, with the rest retrieved from reference TRBV7-6 and TRBJ2-1, is GAGVSQSPRYKVTKRGQDVALRCDPISGHVSLYWYRQALGQGPEFLTYFNYEAQQDKSGLPNDRFSAERPEGSISTLTIQRTEQRDSAMYRCASSLGLAGIGEQFFGPGTRLTVL.

This clone was seen only a few times. Read sequence stops 3 residues before the CDR3 end, and the germline J gene provides the missing end. The rearrangement links TRBV19 to TRBJ2-1; 7 nucleotides line up with TRBD2. The germline CDR1 and CDR2 sequences are LNHDA and SQIVND (reference sequence). The CDR3 consists of 15 residues. With V trimmed by 7 bases and J by 3 bases, 9 bases remained unmatched. The part of the CDR3 DNA that was read is TGTGCCAGTAAGTTAGCGGGCGAGGACTACAATGAG. This sequence encodes CASKLAGEDYNE. The whole CDR3 is CASKLAGEDYNEQFF.

Details on this clone: The read ends 3 residues early relative to the CDR3; the germline J gene fills the gap. The rearrangement links TRBV23-1 to TRBJ1-2; D is unclear. TRBV23-1 is sorted into the ORF group, with uncertain function. The CDR3 extends over 13 amino acids. V lost 2 bases, J lost 4 bases, and 8 bases lay in between. CDR3 sequence: CASSQGQPYGYTF. CDR3 bases read: TGCGCCAGCAGTCAAGGGCAGCCCTATGGC.

This clone came up a few times. The read finishes 3 residues shy of the CDR3 end, and the germline J gene is used to complete it. V usage is TRBV7-2 and J usage is TRBJ2-2, with TRBD1 as a possible D gene (6 bases). The V end lost 8 bases, the J end lost 1 base, and 8 bases lay between the germline ends. This CDR3 is built from 13 residues. Germline V gene lookup returns CDR1 SGHTA and CDR2 FQGNSA. The chain's CDR3 is CASQGGNTGELFF. CDR3 bases read: TGTGCCAGCCAAGGGGGGAACACCGGGGAG.

In its sample, this clone was seen many times. The read stops 3 residues short of the end of the CDR3; the missing end is completed from the germline J gene. The chain uses TRBV29-1 and TRBJ2-2; TRBD2 matches 8 bases. The CDR3 length is 12 residues. Germline assignment: CDR1 SQVTM and CDR2 ANQGSEA. Trimming at V came to 6 bases and at J to 6 bases, leaving 3 bases not matched to a gene. CDR3 bases read: TGCAGCGTCGAACTAGCGGCCGGGGAG. Translation: CSVELAAGE. The whole CDR3 is CSVELAAGELFF.

CDR3 bases read: TGTGCCAGCAGCTACGTTCGGGGGTCTGAA. Translating it yields CASSYVRGSE. The entire CDR3 is CASSYVRGSEAFF. V usage is TRBV7-8 and J usage is TRBJ1-1, with TRBD1 as a possible D gene (5 bases). Coverage ceases 3 residues before the CDR3 finishes, and the germline J gene fills in the end. This CDR3 is built from 13 residues. Trimming cost V 4 bases and J 6 bases, with 12 bases left between them. Germline CDR1 is SGHVS and CDR2 is FQNEAQ. The variable domain in full, completed from reference TRBV7-8 and TRBJ1-1, reads GAGVSQSPRYKVAKRGQDVALRCDPISGHVSLFWYQQALGQGPEFLTYFQNEAQLDKSGLPSDRFFAERPEGSVSTLKIQRTQQEDSAVYLCASSYVRGSEAFFGQGTRLTVV.